This T cell receptor (beta chain) emerged from a study of OX40 agonist ivuxolimab in advanced cancers. Turning to the study itself: Patients with hepatocellular carcinoma, melanoma, renal cell or head and neck cancer made up the dose-escalation patients. A mean age of roughly 60 years, range about 20 to 79, was recorded, and roughly 83% were male. Prior anti-PD-1, anti-PD-L1 or anti-CTLA-4 therapy did not bar entry, and less than 50% had some.

Measured with immunoSEQ multiplex PCR; TCRdb has only the in-frame clones, and not every one. This table has roughly 79,000 clones, 91% appearing once. Germline CDR1 reads SNHLY; CDR2 reads FYNNEI. The CDR3 length is 15 residues. V shed 8 bases and J shed 0 bases, with 14 bases lying between them. Peripheral blood came from all dose cohorts at three timepoints. V usage is TRBV2 and J usage is TRBJ2-1; D is unclear. The receptor comes from an adult with an advanced solid tumor such as melanoma, head and neck, liver or kidney cancer. Sequenced material: CD4+ or CD8+ T cells sorted from blood, taken in a trial of the OX40 agonist ivuxolimab. The CDR3 DNA sequence: TGTGCCAGCCCGGTCGGCCCAAGCTCCTACAATGAGCAGTTCTTC. Encoded protein: CASPVGPSSYNEQFF.